These T cell receptor beta chains were read from a single sample in a study of T-cell memory formation after mild COVID-19. TCRdb re-analysed the 5' RACE reads in MiXCR, keeping a single row per CDR3 protein. The table includes 250,000 to 350,000 distinct CDR3 sequences, 15% to 20% detected once. The sequenced material came from PBMCs or a T cell subset sorted from them (not recorded which). The receptors derive from a man aged 18 to 30 who had mild COVID-19 (a few samples of this study predate the infection). Cell type and time point are not known. Each CDR3 is given with its conserved first and last residue. D genes are given only for firm matches. Rows may omit the clone size; those that give it use once, few, many or a size class.

clone size,V gene,CDR3 length,D gene,J gene,CDR3 protein,CDR3 DNA
few,TRBV6-5,16,.,TRBJ1-3,CASSPTGTGPGNTIYF,TGTGCCAGCAGTCCAACAGGGACGGGGCCTGGAAACACCATATATTTT
.,TRBV11-2,13,.,TRBJ2-1,CASSPSSSGEQFF,TGTGCCAGCAGCCCGTCTAGCTCGGGTGAGCAGTTCTTC
few,TRBV5-1,14,TRBD1,TRBJ2-1,CASRPTGADNEQFF,TGCGCCAGCAGGCCGACAGGGGCTGACAATGAGCAGTTCTTC
.,TRBV24-1,12,.,TRBJ2-1,CATSSGDNEQFF,TGTGCCACCAGCTCGGGGGACAATGAGCAGTTCTTC
few,TRBV19,16,TRBD1,TRBJ1-2,CASSGGTGRENYGYTF,TGTGCCAGTAGTGGAGGGACAGGGAGGGAAAACTATGGCTACACCTTC
few,TRBV5-5,15,.,TRBJ2-2,CASSLWGSETGELFF,TGTGCCAGCAGCTTATGGGGTTCAGAAACCGGGGAGCTGTTTTTT
.,TRBV30,15,.,TRBJ1-4,CAWSDTGALGGKLFF,TGTGCCTGGAGCGACACCGGGGCCCTCGGTGGAAAACTGTTTTTT
few,TRBV2,15,.,TRBJ1-5,CASSDSRLGQEAQHF,TGTGCCAGCAGCGACAGTCGTCTGGGTCAAGAAGCCCAGCATTTT
.,TRBV6-6,13,.,TRBJ2-7,CASTFRVPYEQYF,TGTGCCAGCACTTTCAGGGTGCCCTACGAGCAGTACTTC
many,TRBV7-2,14,TRBD1,TRBJ2-5,CASSFLTGLETQYF,TGTGCCAGCAGCTTCCTGACAGGGTTGGAGACCCAGTACTTC